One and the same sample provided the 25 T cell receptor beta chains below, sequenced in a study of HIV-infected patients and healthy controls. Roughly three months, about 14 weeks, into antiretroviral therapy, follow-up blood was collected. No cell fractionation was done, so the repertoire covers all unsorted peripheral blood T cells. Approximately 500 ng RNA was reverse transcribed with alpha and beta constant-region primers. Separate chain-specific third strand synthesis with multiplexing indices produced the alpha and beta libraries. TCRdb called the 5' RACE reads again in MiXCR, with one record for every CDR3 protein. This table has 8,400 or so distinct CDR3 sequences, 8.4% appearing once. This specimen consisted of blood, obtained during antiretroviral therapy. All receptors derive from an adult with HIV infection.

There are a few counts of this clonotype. The CDR3 DNA reads as TGTGCCAGCAGTCCCTCGGCGGGCGATAGCAATCAGCCCCAGCATTTT. This sequence encodes CASSPSAGDSNQPQHF. This chain joins TRBV27 and TRBJ1-5; no definite D call. Trimming cost V 5 bases and J 0 bases, with 14 bases left between them. This CDR3 contains 16 residues. The germline gives CDR1 MNHEY, CDR2 SMNVEV (reference sequence).

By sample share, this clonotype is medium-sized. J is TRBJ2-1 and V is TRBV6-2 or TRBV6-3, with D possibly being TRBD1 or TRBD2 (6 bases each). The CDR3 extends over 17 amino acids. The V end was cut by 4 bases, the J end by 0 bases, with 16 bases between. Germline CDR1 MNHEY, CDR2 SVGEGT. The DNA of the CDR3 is TGTGCCAGCAGTTCCCGGACTGGGGGGCGCTCCTACAATGAGCAGTTCTTC. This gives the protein CASSSRTGGRSYNEQFF.

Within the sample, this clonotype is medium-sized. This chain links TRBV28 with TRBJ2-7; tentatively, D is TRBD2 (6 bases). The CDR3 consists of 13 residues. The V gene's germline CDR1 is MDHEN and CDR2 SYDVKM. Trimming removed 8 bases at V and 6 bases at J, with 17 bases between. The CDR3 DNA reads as TGTGCCAGCCAGCCGGCGGGGATCCGCGAGCAGTACTTC. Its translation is CASQPAGIREQYF.

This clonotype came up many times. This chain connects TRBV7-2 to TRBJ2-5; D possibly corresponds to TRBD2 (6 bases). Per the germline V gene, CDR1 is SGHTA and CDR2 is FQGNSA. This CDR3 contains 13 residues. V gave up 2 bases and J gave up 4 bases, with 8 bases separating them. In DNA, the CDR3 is TGTGCCAGCAGCTTACGCGGGGCAGAGACCCAGTACTTC. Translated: CASSLRGAETQYF.

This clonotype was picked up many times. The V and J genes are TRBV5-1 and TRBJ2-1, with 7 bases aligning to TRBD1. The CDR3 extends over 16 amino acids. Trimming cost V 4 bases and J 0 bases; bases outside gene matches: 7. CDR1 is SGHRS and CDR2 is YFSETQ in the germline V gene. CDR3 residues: CASSQSTGSSYNEQFF. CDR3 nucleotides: TGCGCCAGCAGCCAATCGACAGGGAGCTCCTACAATGAGCAGTTCTTC.

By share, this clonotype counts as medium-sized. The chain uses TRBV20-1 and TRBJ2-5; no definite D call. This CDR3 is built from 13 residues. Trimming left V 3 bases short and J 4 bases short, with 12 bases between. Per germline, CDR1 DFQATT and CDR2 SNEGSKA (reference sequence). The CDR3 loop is CSARGSLGETQYF. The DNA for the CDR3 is TGCAGTGCTAGGGGCTCGCTGGGAGAGACCCAGTACTTC.

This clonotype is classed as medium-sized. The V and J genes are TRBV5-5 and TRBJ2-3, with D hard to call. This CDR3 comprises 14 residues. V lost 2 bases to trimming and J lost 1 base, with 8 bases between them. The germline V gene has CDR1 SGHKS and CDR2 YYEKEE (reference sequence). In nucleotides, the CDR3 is TGTGCCAGCAGCTTCGACTCGGGCACAGATACGCAGTATTTT. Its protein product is CASSFDSGTDTQYF. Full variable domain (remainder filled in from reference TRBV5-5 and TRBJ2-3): DAGVTQSPTHLIKTRGQQVTLRCSPISGHKSVSWYQQVLGQGPQFIFQYYEKEERGRGNFPDRFSARQFPNYSSELNVNALLLGDSALYLCASSFDSGTDTQYFGPGTRLTVL.

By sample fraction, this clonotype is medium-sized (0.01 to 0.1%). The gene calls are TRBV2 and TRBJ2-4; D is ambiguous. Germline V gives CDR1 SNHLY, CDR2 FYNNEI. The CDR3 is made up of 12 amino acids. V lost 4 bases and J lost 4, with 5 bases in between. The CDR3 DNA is TGTGCCAGCAGTGTCCAGAAAAACATTCAGTACTTC. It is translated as CASSVQKNIQYF. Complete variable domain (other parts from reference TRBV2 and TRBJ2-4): EPEVTQTPSHQVTQMGQEVILRCVPISNHLYFYWYRQILGQKVEFLVSFYNNEISEKSEIFDDQFSVERPDGSNFTLKIRSTKLEDSAMYFCASSVQKNIQYFGAGTRLSVL.

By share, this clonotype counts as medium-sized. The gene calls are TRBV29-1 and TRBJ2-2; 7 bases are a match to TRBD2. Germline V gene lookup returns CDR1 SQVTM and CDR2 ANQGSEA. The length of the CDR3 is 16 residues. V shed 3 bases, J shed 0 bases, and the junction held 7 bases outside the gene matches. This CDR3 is CSVDKYTSANTGELFF. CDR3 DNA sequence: TGCAGCGTTGATAAATATACTAGCGCGAACACCGGGGAGCTGTTTTTT.

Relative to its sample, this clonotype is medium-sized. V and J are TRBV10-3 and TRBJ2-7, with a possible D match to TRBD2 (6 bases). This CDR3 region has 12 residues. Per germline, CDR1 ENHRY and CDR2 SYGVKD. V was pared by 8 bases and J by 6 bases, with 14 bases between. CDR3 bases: TGTGCCATCGAAAGCCAGCGGGCCGAGCAGTACTTC. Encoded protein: CAIESQRAEQYF.

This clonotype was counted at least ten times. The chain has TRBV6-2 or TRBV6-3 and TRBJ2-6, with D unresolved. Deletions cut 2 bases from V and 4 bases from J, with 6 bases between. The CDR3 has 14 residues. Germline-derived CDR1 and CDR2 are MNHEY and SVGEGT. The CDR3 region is CASSYEAGANVLTF. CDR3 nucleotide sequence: TGTGCCAGCAGTTACGAGGCCGGGGCCAACGTCCTGACTTTC.

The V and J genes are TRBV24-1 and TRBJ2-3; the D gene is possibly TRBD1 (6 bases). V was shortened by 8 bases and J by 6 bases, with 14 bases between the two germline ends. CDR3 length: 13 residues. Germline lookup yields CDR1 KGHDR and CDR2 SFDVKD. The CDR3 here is CATNPLRGDTQYF. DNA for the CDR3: TGTGCCACCAACCCCCTGAGGGGGGATACGCAGTATTTT.

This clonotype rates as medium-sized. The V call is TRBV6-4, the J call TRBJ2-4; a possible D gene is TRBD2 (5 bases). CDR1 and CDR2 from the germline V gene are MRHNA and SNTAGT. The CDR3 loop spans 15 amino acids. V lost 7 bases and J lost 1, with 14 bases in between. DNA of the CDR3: TGTGCCAGCACCCTCCGGGGTCTCGCCAAAAACATTCAGTACTTC. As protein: CASTLRGLAKNIQYF.

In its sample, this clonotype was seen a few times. CDR3 nucleotides: TGTGCCAGCAGATATTCAACCGGGGATACGCAGTATTTT. Translated: CASRYSTGDTQYF. The rearrangement joins TRBV7-3 to TRBJ2-3; D is ambiguous. Germline V gene sequence: CDR1 SGHTA, CDR2 FQGTGA. The CDR3 loop spans 13 amino acids. Between the trimmed V and J ends, which lost 6 bases and 6 bases, there was a span of 13 bases.

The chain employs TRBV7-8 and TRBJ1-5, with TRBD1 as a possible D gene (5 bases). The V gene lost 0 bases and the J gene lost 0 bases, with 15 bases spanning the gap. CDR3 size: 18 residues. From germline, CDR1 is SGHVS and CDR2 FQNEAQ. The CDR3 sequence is CASSLAVDSQYSNQPQHF. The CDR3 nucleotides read TGTGCCAGCAGCTTAGCGGTAGACAGCCAATATAGCAATCAGCCCCAGCATTTT.

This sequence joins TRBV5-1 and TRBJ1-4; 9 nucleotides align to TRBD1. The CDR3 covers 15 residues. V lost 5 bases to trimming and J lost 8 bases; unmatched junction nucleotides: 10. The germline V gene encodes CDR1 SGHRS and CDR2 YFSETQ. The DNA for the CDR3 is TGCGCCAGCAGGGGAAGGGGACAGGGCGTCGAAAAACTGTTTTTT. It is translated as CASRGRGQGVEKLFF.

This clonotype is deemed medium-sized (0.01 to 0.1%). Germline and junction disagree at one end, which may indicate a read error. CDR3 sequence (DNA): TGTGCCAGCAGTCTAGCGGGGGGACGCACAGATACGCAGTATTTT. It specifies CASSLAGGRTDTQYF. The chain recombines TRBV4-1 with TRBJ2-3, with TRBD2 matching 11 bases. The CDR3 has 15 amino acids. Germline CDR1 reads MGHRA; CDR2 reads YSYEKL.

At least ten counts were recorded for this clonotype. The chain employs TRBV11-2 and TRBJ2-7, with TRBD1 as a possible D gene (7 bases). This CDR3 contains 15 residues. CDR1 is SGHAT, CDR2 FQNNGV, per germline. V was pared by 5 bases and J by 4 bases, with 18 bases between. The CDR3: CASSPRGEWKYEQYF. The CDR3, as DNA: TGTGCCAGCAGCCCCAGGGGGGAGTGGAAGTACGAGCAGTACTTC.

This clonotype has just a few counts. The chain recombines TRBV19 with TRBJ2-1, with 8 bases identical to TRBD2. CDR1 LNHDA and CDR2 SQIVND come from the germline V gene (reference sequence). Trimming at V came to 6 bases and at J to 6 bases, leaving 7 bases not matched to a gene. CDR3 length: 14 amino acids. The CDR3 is CASSPTSDGNEQFF. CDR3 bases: TGTGCCAGTAGCCCGACTAGCGACGGCAATGAGCAGTTCTTC.

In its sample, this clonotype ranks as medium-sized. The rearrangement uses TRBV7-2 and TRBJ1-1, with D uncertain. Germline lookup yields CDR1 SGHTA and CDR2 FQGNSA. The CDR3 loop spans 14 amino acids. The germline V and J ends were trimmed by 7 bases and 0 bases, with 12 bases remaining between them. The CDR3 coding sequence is TGTGCCAGCACGGCGGTCTCCGTGAACACTGAAGCTTTCTTT. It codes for CASTAVSVNTEAFF.

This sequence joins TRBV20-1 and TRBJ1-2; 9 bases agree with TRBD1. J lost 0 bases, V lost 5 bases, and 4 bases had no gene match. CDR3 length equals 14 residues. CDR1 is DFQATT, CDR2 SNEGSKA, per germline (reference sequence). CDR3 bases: TGCAGTGCTGGACAGGGGCTCACTAACTATGGCTACACCTTC. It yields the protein CSAGQGLTNYGYTF.

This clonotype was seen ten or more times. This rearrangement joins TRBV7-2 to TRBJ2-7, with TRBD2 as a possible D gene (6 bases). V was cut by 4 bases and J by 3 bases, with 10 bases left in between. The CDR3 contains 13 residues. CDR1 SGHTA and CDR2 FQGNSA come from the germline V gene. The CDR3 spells CASSSGVLYEQYF. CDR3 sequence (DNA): TGTGCCAGCAGCTCGGGAGTCCTCTACGAGCAGTACTTC.

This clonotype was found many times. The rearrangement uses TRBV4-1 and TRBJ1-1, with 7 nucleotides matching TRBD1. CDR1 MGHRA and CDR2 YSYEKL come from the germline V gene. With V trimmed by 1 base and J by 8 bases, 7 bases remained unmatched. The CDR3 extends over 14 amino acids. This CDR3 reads CASSQAGTEEEAFF. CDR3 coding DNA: TGCGCCAGCAGCCAAGCCGGGACAGAGGAAGAAGCTTTCTTT.

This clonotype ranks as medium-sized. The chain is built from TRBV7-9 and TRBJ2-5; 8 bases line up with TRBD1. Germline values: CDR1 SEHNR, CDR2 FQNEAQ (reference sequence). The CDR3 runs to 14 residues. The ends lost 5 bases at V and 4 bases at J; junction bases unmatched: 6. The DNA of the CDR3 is TGTGCCAGCAGCCAGGGGACAGGCGGAGAGACCCAGTACTTC. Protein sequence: CASSQGTGGETQYF.

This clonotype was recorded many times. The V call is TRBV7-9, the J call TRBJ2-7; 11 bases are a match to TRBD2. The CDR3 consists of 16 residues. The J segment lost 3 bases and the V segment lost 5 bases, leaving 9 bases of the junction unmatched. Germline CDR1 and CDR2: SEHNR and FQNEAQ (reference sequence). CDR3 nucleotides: TGTGCCAGCAGCACCGATGAGACTAGCGGGATCTACGAGCAGTACTTC. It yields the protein CASSTDETSGIYEQYF.